This TCR beta chain was sequenced in a study of vaccination and CD4 T cells after COVID-19. Turning to the study itself: Six males and four females constituted the convalescent cohort, two of whom were Hispanic. General study findings and limits: When vaccine-specific clones from convalescent patients were examined, 304 of 307 were spike mono-reactive.

CDR1 is SGHTA and CDR2 is FQGNSA in the germline V gene. The CDR3 has 12 residues. Trimming removed 6 bases from V and 4 bases from J, with 9 bases in between. The Oncomine TCR Beta short-read assay was what sequenced the DNA obtained from cultured CD4+ T cells. TCRdb redid the calling of the PCR reads with MiXCR, one entry per CDR3 protein. The data show about 25,000 distinct CDR3 sequences, roughly 50% seen once. This clonotype has a handful of counts. Its antigen is unidentified. The sample's treatment: approximately 10-day PBMC culture with coronavirus spike peptide pools or control peptides (ViraFEST assay).

V usage is TRBV7-2 and J usage is TRBJ2-5; D gene ambiguous. This receptor was identified in a human donor who had recovered from COVID-19. The sequenced sample was CD4+ T cells from blood, cultured in vitro. The CDR3 DNA sequence: TGTGCCAGCAGTACCGCTAGAGAGACCCAGTACTTC. This translates into CASSTARETQYF.